The 28 T cell receptor beta chains in this list originate from one sample, sequenced in a study of T-cell reconstitution after alpha-beta-depleted transplantation in children. TCRbeta library construction was performed incorporating unique molecular identifiers. A single record per CDR3 protein comes from TCRdb applying MiXCR to the PCR reads. Of more than 400,000 distinct CDR3 sequences listed, 43% are singletons. This material consisted of PBMCs, taken before TCRalphabeta/CD19-depleted stem cell transplant. These receptors all stem from a girl between 2 and 10 years old with aplastic anemia, due to receive a stem cell transplant.

This clonotype was seen repeatedly, ten times or more. This CDR3 is CASSPQFAGEETQYF. DNA for the CDR3: TGTGCCAGCAGTCCCCAGTTCGCAGGGGAGGAGACCCAGTACTTC. The V gene is TRBV7-9, the J gene TRBJ2-5; D might be TRBD1 (6 bases). Per the germline V gene, CDR1 is SEHNR and CDR2 is FQNEAQ (reference sequence). Trimming left V 6 bases short and J 5 bases short, with 19 bases between. The CDR3 runs to 15 residues.

V gene TRBV5-1 combines with J gene TRBJ2-1, with 9 positions matching TRBD1. The J segment lost 7 bases and the V segment lost 7 bases, leaving 12 bases of the junction unmatched. Germline V lookup: CDR1 SGHRS, CDR2 YFSETQ. The CDR3 runs to 15 residues. CDR3 nucleotides: TGCGCCAGCTCTAGAGAGGGACAGGGCTATAATGAGCAGTTCTTC. Protein sequence: CASSREGQGYNEQFF. The whole variable domain, remainder taken from reference TRBV5-1 and TRBJ2-1, is KAGVTQTPRYLIKTRGQQVTLSCSPISGHRSVSWYQQTPGQGLQFLFEYFSETQRNKGNFPGRFSGRQFSNSRSEMNVSTLELGDSALYLCASSREGQGYNEQFFGPGTRLTVL.

The genes are TRBV15 and TRBJ1-6; 8 bases map to TRBD1. With V trimmed by 5 bases and J by 8 bases, 5 bases remained unmatched. The length of the CDR3 is 14 residues. The V gene's germline CDR1 is LNHNV and CDR2 YYDKDF (reference sequence). CDR3 amino acids: CATSEDREYSPLHF. CDR3 sequence (DNA): TGTGCCACCAGCGAGGACAGGGAGTATTCACCCCTCCACTTT.

The genes are TRBV20-1 and TRBJ2-7; D is undetermined. Germline V gene data show CDR1 as DFQATT and CDR2 as SNEGSKA (reference sequence). The CDR3 extends over 13 amino acids. Trimming left V 5 bases short and J 3 bases short, with 14 bases between. The CDR3 sequence: CSASDKPGYEQYF. CDR3 coding DNA: TGCAGTGCTTCCGACAAACCTGGCTACGAGCAGTACTTC.

The CDR3, as DNA: TGTGCCACCAGCAGAGCAGGGCTGACCTCTGGGGCCAACGTCCTGACTTTC. Translating gives CATSRAGLTSGANVLTF. The chain combines TRBV15 with TRBJ2-6, with TRBD1 as a possible D gene (5 bases). From germline, CDR1 is LNHNV and CDR2 YYDKDF (reference sequence). This CDR3 is 17 amino acids long. Trimming took off 1 base at V and 0 bases at J, with 10 bases between the two ends.

This rearrangement joins TRBV9 to TRBJ2-2; 9 bases fit TRBD2. Germline V gene data show CDR1 as SGDLS and CDR2 as YYNGEE. The CDR3 consists of 18 residues. The V segment lost 3 bases and the J segment 1 base; nucleotides outside the gene matches: 10. CDR3 DNA sequence: TGTGCCAGCAGCGGGTCCGGTAGCGGGAGCCAGAACACCGGGGAGCTGTTTTTT. This translates into CASSGSGSGSQNTGELFF.

This clonotype was counted between two and nine times. The chain is built from TRBV20-1 and TRBJ2-1; no definite D call. Germline values: CDR1 DFQATT, CDR2 SNEGSKA (reference sequence). The CDR3 runs to 14 residues. The V and J ends lost 3 bases and 4 bases respectively, with 13 bases between them. The CDR3 DNA is TGCAGTGCTAGGTCTCCGTCCCTGTACAATGAGCAGTTCTTC. This codes for CSARSPSLYNEQFF.

In its sample, this clonotype was seen many times. V usage is TRBV12-3 or TRBV12-4 and J usage is TRBJ2-3, with D possibly called TRBD1 or TRBD2 (5 bases each). The V gene lost 5 bases and the J gene lost 2 bases, with 14 bases spanning the gap. The CDR3 is made up of 15 amino acids. The CDR3 is CASSRRDPLTDTQYF. As DNA, the CDR3 is TGTGCCAGCAGTCGCCGGGACCCTCTCACAGATACGCAGTATTTT.

The chain recombines TRBV24-1 with TRBJ2-2, with a possible D match to TRBD1 (5 bases). There are 14 residues in the CDR3. Trimming took 2 bases from V and 3 from J, leaving 6 bases between them. Germline-derived CDR1 and CDR2 are KGHDR and SFDVKD. CDR3 in amino acids: CATSDSRDTGELFF. CDR3 nucleotide sequence: TGTGCCACCAGTGATTCCAGGGACACCGGGGAGCTGTTTTTT.

This clonotype was seen at least ten times. The rearrangement uses TRBV29-1 and TRBJ1-1; no definite D call. Germline loops: CDR1 SQVTM, CDR2 ANQGSEA. V lost 7 bases, J lost 4 bases, and 16 bases lay in between. CDR3 size: 13 residues. CDR3 sequence reads: CSALSSVGTEAFF. CDR3 DNA sequence: TGCAGCGCTCTGAGCTCCGTCGGCACTGAAGCTTTCTTT. The variable domain in full, with the rest retrieved from reference TRBV29-1 and TRBJ1-1, is SAVISQKPSRDICQRGTSLTIQCQVDSQVTMMFWYRQQPGQSLTLIATANQGSEATYESGFVIDKFPISRPNLTFSTLTVSNMSPEDSSIYLCSALSSVGTEAFFGQGTRLTVV.

Comments on this clonotype: A clone one base away is much larger, so this may be a read error. Here the CDR3 reads CASSSLGPSTDRQYF. The DNA of the CDR3 is TGTGCCAGCAGCTCCTTAGGGCCGAGCACAGATAGGCAGTATTTT. V is TRBV7-2 and J is TRBJ2-3, with D hard to call. Germline V gene data show CDR1 as SGHTA and CDR2 as FQGNSA. The CDR3 consists of 15 residues. Supplemented by reference TRBV7-2 and TRBJ2-3, the full variable domain reads GAGVSQSPSNKVTEKGKDVELRCDPISGHTALYWYRQSLGQGLEFLIYFQGNSAPDKSGLPSDRFSAERTGGSVSTLTIQRTQQEDSAVYLCASSSLGPSTDRQYFGPGTRLTVL.

This chain links TRBV5-1 with TRBJ2-7; no clear D. The CDR3 consists of 14 residues. Germline V CDR1 and CDR2: SGHRS, YFSETQ. Deletions cut 0 bases from V and 0 bases from J, with 7 bases between. The CDR3 nucleotides read TGCGCCAGCAGCTTGGTGGAGAGCTCCTACGAGCAGTACTTC. Translated, it gives CASSLVESSYEQYF.

Worth noting for this clonotype: A junction end diverges from the germline sequence, so it may reflect a read error. The CDR3 region is CASRRESAKNIQHF. The CDR3, as DNA: TGTGCCAGCAGGCGGGAGAGCGCCAAAAACATTCAGCACTTC. J is TRBJ2-4 and V is TRBV2, with 7 bases matching TRBD2. CDR3 size: 14 residues. From germline, CDR1 is SNHLY and CDR2 FYNNEI. Combining the CDR3 with reference TRBV2 and TRBJ2-4 gives the whole variable domain EPEVTQTPSHQVTQMGQEVILRCVPISNHLYFYWYRQILGQKVEFLVSFYNNEISEKSEIFDDQFSVERPDGSNFTLKIRSTKLEDSAMYFCASRRESAKNIQHFGAGTRLSVL.

This clonotype occurred a few times. V and J are TRBV3-1 and TRBJ2-1; tentatively, D is TRBD2 (5 bases). Germline V lookup: CDR1 LGHDT, CDR2 YNNKEL (reference sequence). Deletions cut 10 bases from V and 0 bases from J, with 16 bases between. CDR3 size: 15 residues. CDR3 coding DNA: TGTGCCACCTCCCCGCCGGGGAGCTCCTACAATGAGCAGTTCTTC. Encoded protein: CATSPPGSSYNEQFF.

This clonotype appeared once. The CDR3 region is CSAGQYGYTF. The CDR3 DNA reads as TGCAGTGCCGGACAGTATGGCTACACCTTC. The rearrangement links TRBV20-1 to TRBJ1-2, with a weak D call TRBD1 (6 bases). The V gene's germline CDR1 is DFQATT and CDR2 SNEGSKA (reference sequence). The V and J ends lost 6 bases and 5 bases respectively, with 7 bases between them. The CDR3 consists of 10 residues.

Many counts were recorded for this clonotype. A read error may account for a junction end that differs from germline. This chain links TRBV7-2 with TRBJ2-3; 9 bases map to TRBD1. The CDR3 totals 13 residues. Per the germline V gene, CDR1 is SGHTA and CDR2 is FQGNSA. The CDR3 spells CASTSQGGTGSDF. In DNA, the CDR3 is TGTGCCAGCACCTCCCAGGGAGGGACAGGGTCGGATTTT.

The genes are TRBV5-6 and TRBJ2-7; D is perhaps TRBD2 (5 bases). V lost 7 bases and J lost 3, with 17 bases in between. Germline CDR1 is SGHDT and CDR2 is YYEEEE. The CDR3 has 14 amino acids. This CDR3 is CASHTDGVVYEQYF. The CDR3 DNA is TGTGCCAGCCATACGGACGGGGTAGTCTACGAGCAGTACTTC.

CDR3: CASTPQGTRAEAFF. The DNA for the CDR3 is TGTGCCAGTACCCCGCAGGGGACGCGGGCTGAAGCTTTCTTT. The chain has TRBV19 and TRBJ1-1; perhaps TRBD1 as D (6 bases). V was pared by 7 bases and J by 6 bases, with 18 bases between. The CDR3 runs 14 residues. Germline values: CDR1 LNHDA, CDR2 SQIVND (reference sequence).

In this sample, this clonotype turned up a few times. The chain recombines TRBV7-8 with TRBJ2-6; maybe TRBD1 (6 bases). There are 17 residues in the CDR3. Germline values: CDR1 SGHVS, CDR2 FQNEAQ. The ends were cut back, 7 bases at V and 3 bases at J, with 19 bases in the middle. CDR3 sequence reads: CASTRINAGVGANVLTF. The CDR3 nucleotides are TGTGCCAGCACGAGAATAAACGCAGGGGTTGGGGCCAACGTCCTGACTTTC.

The chain carries TRBV18 and TRBJ2-7; a weak D match, TRBD2 (6 bases). With 3 bases removed from V and 2 bases from J, the gap between germline ends came to 14 bases. Germline assignment: CDR1 KGHSH and CDR2 LQKENI. The CDR3 extends over 15 amino acids. The CDR3 DNA reads as TGTGCCAGCTCACCCCTGTCGGGGGAAGCCTACGAGCAGTACTTC. Protein product: CASSPLSGEAYEQYF.

This clonotype appeared many times. V is TRBV20-1 and J is TRBJ2-7; D assignment may be TRBD1 or TRBD2 (5 bases each). The CDR3 has 13 amino acids. The V gene's germline CDR1 is DFQATT and CDR2 SNEGSKA (reference sequence). V dropped 5 bases and J dropped 2 bases, with 13 bases sitting between them. The CDR3 sequence is CSAPGTVTYEQYF. The CDR3, as DNA: TGCAGTGCTCCCGGGACCGTCACCTACGAGCAGTACTTC.

There are many counts of this clonotype. The chain has TRBV3-1 and TRBJ2-3; either TRBD1 or TRBD2 may fit D (5 bases each). This CDR3 region has 14 residues. Trimming stripped 1 base from V and 4 bases from J, with 9 bases between. Germline V CDR1 and CDR2: LGHDT, YNNKEL (reference sequence). CDR3 residues: CASSQGGTADTQYF. The CDR3 nucleotides read TGTGCCAGCAGCCAAGGAGGGACGGCAGATACGCAGTATTTT.

The rearrangement joins TRBV19 to TRBJ2-1, with TRBD2 matching over 7 bases. After removal of 4 bases from V and 3 bases from J, the junction contained 15 bases not matched to a gene. CDR3 length equals 18 residues. The germline CDR1 and CDR2 sequences are LNHDA and SQIVND (reference sequence). The CDR3 nucleotides read TGTGCCAGTAGTAAGGGTCAGCGGGGTTTTGTAGGCTACAATGAGCAGTTCTTC. It translates to CASSKGQRGFVGYNEQFF.

In its sample, this clonotype was seen a few times. This chain links TRBV29-1 with TRBJ1-4; D may be TRBD1 (5 bases). Germline CDR1 SQVTM, CDR2 ANQGSEA. This CDR3 is 14 amino acids long. Trimming cost V 1 base and J 7 bases, with 13 bases left between them. The CDR3: CSVEGQGIGEKLFF. The CDR3 coding sequence is TGCAGCGTTGAAGGGCAGGGCATCGGTGAAAAACTGTTTTTT.

This clonotype was recorded at least ten times. This chain uses TRBV29-1 with TRBJ1-1, with no clear D. CDR3 length: 12 residues. Trimming left V 7 bases short and J 2 bases short, with 11 bases between. Germline V CDR1 and CDR2: SQVTM, ANQGSEA. The DNA of the CDR3 is TGCAGCGGGACGACACCTAACACTGAAGCTTTCTTT. Amino acid sequence: CSGTTPNTEAFF.

The chain combines TRBV7-6 with TRBJ2-2; no reliable D call. Trimming shortened V by 5 bases and J by 1 base, and 11 bases separated the two germline ends. The CDR3 is 15 amino acids. Germline V gene lookup returns CDR1 SGHVS and CDR2 FNYEAQ. The CDR3 region has the DNA TGTGCCAGCAGCCTAAACGGCGAGAACACCGGGGAGCTGTTTTTT. As protein: CASSLNGENTGELFF.

The chain couples TRBV20-1 to TRBJ2-1; 12 bases are shared with TRBD2. The germline CDR1 and CDR2 sequences are DFQATT and SNEGSKA (reference sequence). The CDR3 contains 15 residues. J gave up 6 bases and V 3 bases, and 6 bases lay outside the gene matches. In DNA, the CDR3 is TGCAGTGCTAGGGGGACTAGCGGGCCTTTCAATGAGCAGTTCTTC. Encoded protein: CSARGTSGPFNEQFF.

This clonotype was seen only once. J is TRBJ2-5 and V is TRBV20-1; TRBD2 aligns across 7 bases. Germline-derived CDR1 and CDR2 are DFQATT and SNEGSKA (reference sequence). The length of the CDR3 is 11 residues. Trimming cost V 5 bases and J 5 bases; bases outside gene matches: 2. The CDR3: CSAGGGETQYF. The CDR3 nucleotides read TGCAGTGCTGGGGGGGGGGAGACCCAGTACTTC.